This entry lists 20 T cell receptor beta chains sequenced from one sample in a study of CD8+CD57+ T cells in acquired aplastic anemia. CD8+CD57+ cell expansion, shown by flow cytometry, had occurred in the patients selected for sequencing. For CDR3 and TCR beta VDJ profiling, genomic DNA was the template used. TCRdb independently ran MiXCR on the reads; one entry per CDR3 protein. The table includes 450,000 to 600,000 distinct CDR3 sequences, around 30% detected once. The specimen was sorted CD4+, CD8+, or CD8+CD57+ T cells (not recorded which) from PBMCs. The receptor set was obtained from a human donor with aplastic anemia.

This clonotype has ten or more counts. The chain joins TRBV20-1 to TRBJ2-7, with 10 nucleotides matching TRBD1. The V gene end was trimmed by 5 bases and the J gene end by 5 bases; junction bases not matched to a gene: 9. The CDR3 is 14 amino acids. CDR1 and CDR2 from the germline V gene are DFQATT and SNEGSKA (reference sequence). This chain's CDR3 is CSAQTGGAYDEQYF. The CDR3 region has the DNA TGCAGTGCTCAGACAGGGGGCGCTTACGACGAGCAGTACTTC.

On this clonotype itself: A read error is likely, as this CDR3 ends without the conserved phenylalanine or tryptophan. The gene calls are TRBV4-3 and TRBJ1-6; the match to TRBD1 covers 7 bases. Germline assignment: CDR1 LGHNA and CDR2 YSLEER. This CDR3 comprises 15 residues. With V trimmed by 0 bases and J by 5 bases, 1 base remained unmatched. Written as DNA, the CDR3 is TGCGCCAGCAGCCAAGACAGGGGGAATAATTCACCCCTCCACCTT. Protein sequence: CASSQDRGNNSPLHL.

The table lists this clonotype with many counts. The rearrangement joins TRBV20-1 to TRBJ2-7; D is unresolved. V was pared by 4 bases and J by 5 bases, with 6 bases between. The CDR3 contains 10 residues. CDR1 DFQATT and CDR2 SNEGSKA come from the germline V gene (reference sequence). The CDR3 region is CSAKGHEQYF. CDR3 DNA sequence: TGCAGTGCTAAGGGCCACGAGCAGTACTTC.

Note on this clonotype: One junction end does not reproduce the germline sequence, and a read error may be involved. The rearrangement joins TRBV20-1 to TRBJ2-5; D is uncertain. The closer fit of TRBJ2-7 to the DNA end suggests the J call may be wrong. Germline CDR1 is DFQATT and CDR2 is SNEGSKA (reference sequence). This CDR3 has 13 residues. The CDR3 DNA follows: TGCAGTGCTAGAGCGGGTAGCTCCCACGAGCAGTACTTC. Encoded protein: CSARAGSSHEQYF.

This clonotype was detected only a few times. Germline and junction disagree at one end, which may indicate a read error. The chain combines TRBV2 with TRBJ2-7, with 11 bases matching TRBD2. This CDR3 has 15 amino acids. The germline gives CDR1 SNHLY, CDR2 FYNNEI. CDR3 DNA sequence: TGCGCCAGCAGCCATACTAGCGGGAGCCCCTACGGGCAGTACTTC. It translates to CASSHTSGSPYGQYF.

At least ten counts were recorded for this clonotype. The J gene is TRBJ1-2, the V gene TRBV20-1, with D possibly matching TRBD1 (6 bases). Trimming stripped 6 bases from V and 3 bases from J, with 11 bases between. This CDR3 is built from 12 residues. Looked up from germline, CDR1 is DFQATT and CDR2 is SNEGSKA (reference sequence). Here the CDR3 reads CSANRDDYGYTF. The CDR3 DNA sequence: TGCAGTGCAAACAGGGATGACTATGGCTACACCTTC.

Remarks on this clonotype: This may be a read error, as it is one base from a much larger clone. The chain uses TRBV9 and TRBJ1-3; D is uncertain. The V gene lost 10 bases and the J gene lost 0 bases, with 11 bases spanning the gap. Germline V gene lookup returns CDR1 SGDLS and CDR2 YYNGEE. This CDR3 is built from 13 residues. The CDR3 here is CAGTTGSGNTIYF. The DNA of the CDR3 is TGTGCCGGCACAACGGGCTCTGGAAACACCATATATTTT.

This clonotype was detected a few times. This may arise from a read error, as a much more abundant clone is one base away. V usage is TRBV5-6 and J usage is TRBJ1-1; 9 bases are a match to TRBD1. CDR3 length equals 15 residues. With V trimmed by 0 bases and J by 4 bases, 4 bases remained unmatched. The germline CDR1 and CDR2 sequences are SGHDT and YYEEEE. CDR3 bases: TGTGCCAGCAGCTTGGGGGACAGGGAGAGCACTGAAGCTTTCTTT. As protein: CASSLGDRESTEAFF.

The V gene is TRBV6-5, the J gene TRBJ1-5; D gene unclear. V was pared by 4 bases and J by 6 bases, with 13 bases between. The CDR3 is made up of 14 amino acids. CDR1 MNHEY and CDR2 SVGAGI come from the germline V gene. The CDR3 reads CASSWAVGSQPQHF. In nucleotides, the CDR3 is TGTGCCAGCAGTTGGGCCGTCGGCAGTCAGCCCCAGCATTTT.

This clonotype has a count of ten or more. The genes are TRBV7-2 and TRBJ1-6; D not resolved. Trimming pared 3 bases from V and 12 bases from J, leaving 15 bases between. The CDR3 covers 14 residues. Germline V gives CDR1 SGHTA, CDR2 FQGNSA. As DNA, the CDR3 is TGTGCCAGCAGCTTTGAATCCGTTCGGATACCCCTCCACTTT. Residues: CASSFESVRIPLHF.

In its sample, this clonotype was seen a few times. The rearrangement joins TRBV10-3 to TRBJ2-3; D is uncertain. Germline V CDR1 and CDR2: ENHRY, SYGVKD. The CDR3 loop spans 16 amino acids. Trimming took off 3 bases at V and 2 bases at J, with 15 bases between the two ends. CDR3 bases: TGTGCCATCAGTGAAATGAGTGAATCCCACACAGATACGCAGTATTTT. Amino acids: CAISEMSESHTDTQYF.

V gene TRBV25-1 combines with J gene TRBJ2-1; 14 nucleotides align to TRBD2. Per the germline V gene, CDR1 is MGHDK and CDR2 is SYGVNS. V shed 2 bases, J shed 5 bases, and the junction held 2 bases outside the gene matches. The CDR3 totals 16 residues. CDR3 sequence: CASSETGLAGDNEQFF. The CDR3 coding sequence is TGTGCCAGCAGTGAAACGGGACTAGCGGGAGACAATGAGCAGTTCTTC. Based on the CDR3 plus reference TRBV25-1 and TRBJ2-1, the full variable domain is EADIYQTPRYLVIGTGKKITLECSQTMGHDKMYWYQQDPGMELHLIHYSYGVNSTEKGDLSSESTVSRIRTEHFPLTLESARPSHTSQYLCASSETGLAGDNEQFFGPGTRLTVL.

V usage is TRBV7-9 and J usage is TRBJ2-7; D gene unclear. This CDR3 is built from 14 residues. V dropped 5 bases and J dropped 1 base, with 12 bases sitting between them. Looked up from germline, CDR1 is SEHNR and CDR2 is FQNEAQ (reference sequence). The CDR3 protein is CASSLGRTSYEQYF. CDR3 sequence (DNA): TGTGCCAGCAGCCTTGGACGAACTTCCTACGAGCAGTACTTC.

Of note for this clonotype: The conserved final phenylalanine or tryptophan is absent from the CDR3, which likely points to a read error. The J gene is TRBJ1-1, the V gene TRBV4-1; D is unresolved. The germline V gene has CDR1 MGHRA and CDR2 YSYEKL. V was shortened by 4 bases and J by 2 bases, with 8 bases between the two germline ends. The CDR3 spans 13 residues. The CDR3 reads CASSPLTNTEAFS. CDR3 nucleotide sequence: TGCGCCAGCAGCCCTTTAACCAACACTGAAGCTTTCTCT.

This clonotype was observed many times. The CDR3 DNA reads as TGTGCCAGTAGCCCCCGCCCGCGTAGTTTCGGCGAGCAGTACTTC. This sequence encodes CASSPRPRSFGEQYF. The chain recombines TRBV19 with TRBJ2-7; D call uncertain. From germline, CDR1 is LNHDA and CDR2 SQIVND (reference sequence). This CDR3 comprises 15 residues. Trimming left V 6 bases short and J 6 bases short, with 21 bases between.

The V call is TRBV15, the J call TRBJ1-2, with 9 positions matching TRBD1. The trim removed 1 base at V and 8 bases at J, leaving 2 bases unmatched. Per the germline V gene, CDR1 is LNHNV and CDR2 is YYDKDF (reference sequence). The CDR3 runs to 13 residues. The chain's CDR3 is CATSRGGTGGYTF. The CDR3, as DNA: TGTGCCACCAGCAGAGGAGGGACAGGGGGCTACACCTTC. Full variable domain (remainder filled in from reference TRBV15 and TRBJ1-2): DAMVIQNPRYQVTQFGKPVTLSCSQTLNHNVMYWYQQKSSQAPKLLFHYYDKDFNNEADTPDNFQSRRPNTSFCFLDIRSPGLGDTAMYLCATSRGGTGGYTFGSGTRLTVV.

The rearrangement joins TRBV9 to TRBJ1-3; the match to TRBD1 covers 7 bases. Germline V gives CDR1 SGDLS, CDR2 YYNGEE. Trimming removed 3 bases from V and 2 bases from J; junction bases left unmatched: 8. The CDR3 sequence is 16 residues long. CDR3 region: CASSEGSQGAGNTIYF. The CDR3 coding sequence is TGTGCCAGCAGCGAAGGGAGTCAGGGGGCTGGAAACACCATATATTTT.

V and J are TRBV2 and TRBJ1-6, with D possibly TRBD1 on 6 matching bases. This CDR3 is built from 15 residues. CDR1 is SNHLY, CDR2 FYNNEI, per germline. V was trimmed by 3 bases and J by 7 bases, leaving 13 bases between them. CDR3 bases: TGTGCCAGCAGTGAGGGGGGGCGAGTGAATTCACCCCTCCACTTT. Amino acids: CASSEGGRVNSPLHF. Filled out from reference TRBV2 and TRBJ1-6, the complete variable domain reads EPEVTQTPSHQVTQMGQEVILRCVPISNHLYFYWYRQILGQKVEFLVSFYNNEISEKSEIFDDQFSVERPDGSNFTLKIRSTKLEDSAMYFCASSEGGRVNSPLHFGNGTRLTVT.

This clonotype was found a few times. The chain recombines TRBV25-1 with TRBJ1-6, with 7 nucleotides matching TRBD1. This CDR3 is built from 16 residues. With 5 bases clipped from V and 6 bases from J, the junction kept 10 bases outside the gene matches. CDR1 MGHDK and CDR2 SYGVNS come from the germline V gene. CDR3 loop: CASSLLSGQSNSPLHF. DNA of the CDR3: TGTGCCAGCAGTTTATTGTCGGGACAGTCTAATTCACCCCTCCACTTT.

This clonotype was detected only a few times. J is TRBJ2-7 and V is TRBV25-1; 7 nucleotides match TRBD1. There are 15 residues in the CDR3. Trimming removed 6 bases from V and 6 bases from J; junction bases left unmatched: 14. Germline assignment: CDR1 MGHDK and CDR2 SYGVNS. The CDR3 nucleotides are TGTGCCAGCAGCCAAGCCCTGGGGGCAGGGGGCGAGCAGTACTTC. It codes for CASSQALGAGGEQYF.